This TCR beta chain was sequenced during a study of a mutant IDH1 vaccine in newly diagnosed glioma. As for the study in general: The study started vaccination 4-6 weeks after radiotherapy alone, or with temozolomide cycles. Patients got radiotherapy, temozolomide, or both beforehand, and most got both. The study's findings and limits: Overall, roughly 95% of patients had vaccine-induced immune responses.

Worth noting for this clone: Its antigen is currently unknown.

Time point meaning: week 11, during vaccination. The study gave 300 ug of mutant IDH1 20-mer peptide per vaccine dose, with topical imiquimod. V was trimmed by 7 bases and J by 1 base, leaving 10 bases between them. CDR1 is SQVTM and CDR2 is ANQGSEA in the germline V gene. This CDR3 comprises 13 residues. The method was immunoSEQ multiplex PCR; TCRdb's version includes in-frame clones alone and lacks a portion of them. This table has approximately 110,000 clones, 90% appearing once. Specimen: PBMCs, collected from a glioma patient whose treatment included an IDH1 peptide vaccine. The rearrangement links TRBV29-1 to TRBJ2-2; TRBD1 is a possible D gene (5 bases). The sequence was collected from a woman between 45 and 60 years old with glioma. The CDR3 loop reads CSAATVNTGELFF. CDR3 coding DNA: TGCAGCGCTGCGACAGTGAACACCGGGGAGCTGTTTTTT.